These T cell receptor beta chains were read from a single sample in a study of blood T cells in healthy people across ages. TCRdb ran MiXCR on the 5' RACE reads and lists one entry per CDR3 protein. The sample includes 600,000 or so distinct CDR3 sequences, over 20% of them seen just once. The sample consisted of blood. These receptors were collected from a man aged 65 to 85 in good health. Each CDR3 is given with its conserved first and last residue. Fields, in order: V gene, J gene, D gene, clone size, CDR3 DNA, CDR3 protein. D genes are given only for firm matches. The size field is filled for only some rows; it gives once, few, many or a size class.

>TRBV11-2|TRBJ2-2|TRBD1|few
TGTGCCAGCAGCCCAGCCACAGGGGACACCGGGGAGCTGTTTTTT
CASSPATGDTGELFF
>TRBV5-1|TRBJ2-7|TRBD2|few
TGCGCCAGCAGCTTGGGTTTGCGGGAGGGCTCCTACGAGCAGTACTTC
CASSLGLREGSYEQYF
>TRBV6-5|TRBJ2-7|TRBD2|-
TGTGCCAGCAGTTACAGCCGGGAGGACTACTACGAGCAGTACTTC
CASSYSREDYYEQYF
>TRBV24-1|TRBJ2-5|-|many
TGTGCCACCAGTGAGAACCAAGAGACCCAGTACTTC
CATSENQETQYF
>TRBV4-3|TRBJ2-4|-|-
TGCGCCAGCAGCCAAGAAGAGAGGTTGGACATTCAGTACTTC
CASSQEERLDIQYF
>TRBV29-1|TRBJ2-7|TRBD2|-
TGCAGCGTTGAAGTCAGCGGGAGGTCCTACGAGCAGTACTTC
CSVEVSGRSYEQYF
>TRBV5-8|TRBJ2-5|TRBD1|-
TGTGCCAGCACCCGCGGTAGAGGGGGCGATGAGACCCAGTACTTC
CASTRGRGGDETQYF
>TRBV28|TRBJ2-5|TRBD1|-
TGTGCCAGCAGTACCCGACAGGGGGCTCCGTACTTC
CASSTRQGAPYF
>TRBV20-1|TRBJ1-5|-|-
TGCAGTGCGACCGGACGGGTCAATCAGCCCCAGCATTTT
CSATGRVNQPQHF
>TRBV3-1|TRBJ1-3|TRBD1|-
TGTGCCAGCAGTCCTAACAGGGGGTTGAACACCATATATTTT
CASSPNRGLNTIYF
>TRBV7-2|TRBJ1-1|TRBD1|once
TGTGCCAGCAGCTTAGTCAGGGACAGTTCGGCTTTCTTT
CASSLVRDSSAFF